A selection of T cell receptor beta chains follows, all from one sample in a study of cytomegalovirus exposure and HLA in healthy donors. The data were produced by immunoSEQ multiplex PCR, yet TCRdb's version contains in-frame clones alone and is incomplete. The table records about 110,000 clones, around 80% of them present only once. Sample: PBMCs. Every receptor here comes from a woman aged 55-69 years in good health and CMV-seropositive. Each CDR3 is given with its conserved first and last residue. A D gene is named only where the DNA matches it firmly. Size values are once, few and many counts, or a class for expanded clones, and some rows have none.

clone_size j_call d_call v_call cdr3_aa cdr3_nt
NA TRBJ2-1 TRBD2 TRBV19 CASMRWTSGNNEQFF TGTGCCAGTATGCGCTGGACTAGCGGGAACAATGAGCAGTTCTTC
NA TRBJ2-7 TRBD2 TRBV11-3 CASSLLWREDRDYEQYF TGTGCCAGCAGCTTATTGTGGCGGGAGGACCGGGACTACGAGCAGTACTTC
NA TRBJ2-1 TRBD2 TRBV4-1 CASTFAPAGTYNEQFF TGCGCCAGCACCTTCGCGCCAGCGGGAACATACAATGAGCAGTTCTTC
NA TRBJ1-2 NA TRBV10-2 CASSGVAGDGYTF TGCGCCAGCAGTGGGGTAGCAGGGGATGGCTACACCTTC
few TRBJ2-1 NA TRBV28 CASSSVGSNEQFF TGTGCCAGCTCGTCAGTCGGGTCCAATGAGCAGTTCTTC
NA TRBJ1-1 NA TRBV5-1 CASSLGGGHSGEAFF TGCGCCAGCAGCCTAGGTGGGGGTCATAGCGGTGAAGCTTTCTTT
NA TRBJ1-4 NA TRBV2 CASKGVLGEKLFF TGTGCCAGCAAAGGGGTGCTCGGCGAAAAACTGTTTTTT
NA TRBJ2-3 TRBD2 TRBV9 CASSVVGTSGTDTQYF TGTGCCAGCAGCGTAGTAGGGACTAGCGGGACAGATACGCAGTATTTT
NA TRBJ1-2 NA TRBV6-6 CASRTDSYGYTF TGTGCCAGCAGGACAGATTCCTATGGCTACACCTTC
NA TRBJ2-1 TRBD2 TRBV4-1 CASSQVTSGTYNEQFF TGCGCCAGCAGCCAAGTGACTAGCGGGACGTACAATGAGCAGTTCTTC
NA TRBJ2-2 TRBD1 TRBV7-2 CASSLDPRGPTGELFF TGTGCCAGCAGCTTAGACCCGAGGGGGCCCACCGGGGAGCTGTTTTTT
few TRBJ1-4 TRBD1 TRBV2 CASSAGPGQGFATNEKLFF TGTGCCAGCAGCGCCGGACCTGGACAGGGTTTCGCAACTAATGAAAAACTGTTTTTT
NA TRBJ1-1 NA TRBV19 CASREQGAGEAFF TGTGCCAGTAGAGAACAGGGCGCCGGTGAAGCTTTCTTT
few TRBJ1-4 TRBD1 TRBV5-4 CASSLGQGATNEKLFF TGTGCCAGCAGCCTCGGACAGGGCGCAACTAATGAAAAACTGTTTTTT
NA TRBJ2-3 TRBD2 TRBV4-2 CASSQGSSGGTDTQYF TGTGCCAGCAGCCAAGGGTCTAGCGGAGGCACAGATACGCAGTATTTT
once TRBJ2-7 NA TRBV20-1 CSATDYHEQYF TGCAGTGCTACGGACTATCATGAGCAGTACTTC
few TRBJ2-7 TRBD2 TRBV7-2 CASSFRTSGRGEQYF TGTGCCAGCAGCTTCCGGACTAGCGGGAGGGGCGAGCAGTACTTC
once TRBJ2-1 TRBD1 TRBV9 CASSVLTGAPYNEQFF TGTGCCAGCAGCGTCCTTACAGGGGCCCCCTACAATGAGCAGTTCTTC
NA TRBJ1-6 NA TRBV25-1 CASSPRLPSRSPLHF TGTGCCAGCAGTCCCCGTCTCCCGAGTCGATCACCCCTCCACTTT
NA TRBJ1-2 NA TRBV28 CASSSDTYGYTF TGTGCCAGCAGTTCGGACACCTATGGCTACACCTTC
NA TRBJ2-2 TRBD1 TRBV28 CASSSPGTGMNTGELFF TGTGCCAGCAGTTCGCCCGGGACAGGGATGAACACCGGGGAGCTGTTTTTT
few TRBJ2-6 NA TRBV7-9 CASSPPPYGGSGANVLTF TGTGCCAGCAGCCCCCCGCCCTACGGGGGCTCTGGGGCCAACGTCCTGACTTTC
NA TRBJ1-1 NA TRBV5-1 CASSLSGVDTEAFF TGCGCCAGCAGCTTGTCCGGGGTAGACACTGAAGCTTTCTTT
once TRBJ2-7 NA TRBV7-6 CASSLGQGTYEQYF TGTGCCAGCAGCTTAGGTCAGGGTACCTACGAGCAGTACTTC
NA TRBJ2-7 TRBD1 TRBV7-9 CASSFSSGTVTYEQYF TGTGCCAGCAGCTTTTCCTCAGGGACAGTGACCTACGAGCAGTACTTC
NA TRBJ1-2 TRBD1 TRBV5-6 CASSWLDRENYGYTF TGTGCCAGCAGCTGGCTAGACAGGGAAAACTATGGCTACACCTTC
NA TRBJ2-3 NA TRBV2 CASSDWGESTDTQYF TGTGCCAGCAGTGATTGGGGGGAGAGCACAGATACGCAGTATTTT
NA TRBJ1-4 NA TRBV7-9 CASSLAKGWANEKLFF TGTGCCAGCAGCTTAGCGAAGGGGTGGGCTAATGAAAAACTGTTTTTT
NA TRBJ2-7 TRBD2 TRBV9 CASSPRGSSGSYEQYF TGTGCCAGCAGCCCCAGGGGCTCTAGCGGGAGTTACGAGCAGTACTTC
NA TRBJ2-1 NA TRBV23-1 CASSQSIGLGGEQFF TGCGCCAGCAGTCAATCTATTGGTTTGGGGGGTGAGCAGTTCTTC
NA TRBJ1-1 NA TRBV6-5 CASRPYIRYDTEAFF TGTGCCAGCAGGCCTTATATCAGGTACGACACTGAAGCTTTCTTT
NA TRBJ2-3 NA TRBV7-3 CASSFGGVTDTQYF TGTGCCAGCAGCTTCGGGGGAGTAACAGATACGCAGTATTTT
once TRBJ2-7 TRBD2 TRBV28 CASGLAYEQYF TGTGCCAGTGGACTAGCATACGAGCAGTACTTC
NA TRBJ2-1 NA TRBV6-1 CASSEYWGGTLNNEQFF TGTGCCAGCAGTGAATATTGGGGCGGGACCTTAAACAATGAGCAGTTCTTC
few TRBJ1-1 NA TRBV2 CASSVRRGETEAFF TGTGCCAGCAGTGTCCGCAGGGGCGAAACTGAAGCTTTCTTT
NA TRBJ2-7 TRBD1 TRBV6-5 CASRYQGAYEQYF TGTGCCAGCAGATACCAGGGGGCCTACGAGCAGTACTTC
NA TRBJ2-5 NA TRBV11-2 CASSSRLSGRWETQYF TGTGCCAGCAGCTCCCGCTTGTCGGGTCGGTGGGAGACCCAGTACTTC
NA TRBJ1-1 NA TRBV27 CASSLVSLNTEAFF TGTGCCAGCAGTCTCGTCAGTTTGAACACTGAAGCTTTCTTT
NA TRBJ2-3 NA TRBV5-1 CASSPTALSSTDTQYF TGCGCCAGCAGCCCAACGGCACTATCTAGCACAGATACGCAGTATTTT
NA TRBJ1-2 NA TRBV5-1 CASSWAPDSYGYTF TGCGCCAGCAGCTGGGCCCCTGACAGTTATGGCTACACCTTC
once TRBJ1-5 NA TRBV6-1 CASRIGLINQPQHF TGTGCCAGCAGAATCGGACTGATCAATCAGCCCCAGCATTTT
NA TRBJ2-7 TRBD2 TRBV10-3 CAISHGTSGYEQYF TGTGCCATCAGCCACGGGACTAGCGGCTACGAGCAGTACTTC
once TRBJ1-1 NA TRBV6-5 CASSPQGHTEAFF TGTGCCAGCAGTCCTCAGGGGCACACTGAAGCTTTCTTT
NA TRBJ1-2 NA TRBV6-5 CASSRRQGSGYTF TGTGCCAGCAGCCGCCGGCAGGGAAGCGGCTACACCTTC
NA TRBJ1-4 TRBD1 TRBV7-6 CASSPQTGVGEKLFF TGTGCCAGCAGCCCCCAAACAGGGGTTGGGGAAAAACTGTTTTTT
NA TRBJ1-1 NA TRBV28 CASSSGSTEAFF TGTGCCAGCAGTTCAGGGTCCACTGAAGCTTTCTTT
NA TRBJ2-7 TRBD2 TRBV11-2 CASRGLAVPYEQYF TGTGCCAGCAGGGGACTAGCGGTCCCCTACGAGCAGTACTTC
NA TRBJ2-5 TRBD2 TRBV13 CASSLRLAGLQETQYF TGTGCCAGCAGCTTACGACTAGCGGGGCTACAAGAGACCCAGTACTTC
NA TRBJ1-2 NA TRBV28 CASSLNLDYGYTF TGTGCCAGCAGTTTAAACTTGGACTATGGCTACACCTTC
NA TRBJ2-7 NA TRBV19 CASSIQANSYEQYF TGTGCCAGTAGTATTCAGGCAAACTCCTACGAGCAGTACTTC
NA TRBJ2-7 NA TRBV11-2 CASSLGLRDFDEQYF TGTGCCAGCAGCTTAGGACTAAGGGACTTCGACGAGCAGTACTTC